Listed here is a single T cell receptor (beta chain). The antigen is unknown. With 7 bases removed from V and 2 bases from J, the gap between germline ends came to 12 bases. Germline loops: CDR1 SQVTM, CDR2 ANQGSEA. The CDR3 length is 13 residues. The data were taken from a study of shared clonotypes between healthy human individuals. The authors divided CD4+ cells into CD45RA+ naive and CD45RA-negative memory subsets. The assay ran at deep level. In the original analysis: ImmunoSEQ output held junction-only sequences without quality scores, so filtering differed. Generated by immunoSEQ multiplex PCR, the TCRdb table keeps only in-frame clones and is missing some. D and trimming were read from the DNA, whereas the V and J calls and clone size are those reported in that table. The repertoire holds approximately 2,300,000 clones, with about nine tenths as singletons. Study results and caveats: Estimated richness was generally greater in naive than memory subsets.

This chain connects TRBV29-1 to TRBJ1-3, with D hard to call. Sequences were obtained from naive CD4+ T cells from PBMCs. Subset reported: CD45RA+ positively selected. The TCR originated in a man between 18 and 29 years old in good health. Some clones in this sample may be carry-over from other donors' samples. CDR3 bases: TGCAGCGCCGTAACGAGTACTGGAAACACCATATATTTT. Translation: CSAVTSTGNTIYF.